The T cell receptor beta chain under discussion was sequenced for a study of cytomegalovirus exposure and HLA in healthy donors (dated by TCRdb to the late 2010s). The study in broad terms: An earlier analysis of some 620 of the donors reported roughly 300 Gb of sequence data and around 120 million unique TCR beta sequences obtained from 180 million or so T cells. Rather than drawing on any new phenotypic data, the later analysis identified candidate immune exposures from TCR beta sequences and the way those sequences occurred across donors. All discovery cohort repertoires had been generated using a single sequencing platform. On average, around 240,000 unique TCR beta nucleotide sequences were sequenced per donor among some 420 genotyped donors of the cohort, with 15% to 20% of those sequences being non-productive. The genetic ancestry cluster associated with self-reported Caucasian donors included 80% to 90% of the 398 genotyped donors. A later genetic analysis took genome-wide SNP genotypes for 398 of the 666 donors and used that subset as a discovery cohort. A later analysis re-examined previously published TCR beta repertoires from around 670 donors and added high-resolution HLA genotyping to investigate patterns of TCR occurrence. Donor age, sex, ethnicity and CMV serostatus were compiled together with the repertoire data. To predict cytomegalovirus infection status, the study combined high-throughput TCR immunosequencing, statistical association of individual TCRs with disease status, and machine learning. The number of typed donors differed by locus: about 629-630 for A, B, C, DRB1 and DQB1; 500 to 550 for DQA1; 606 for DPA1; and about 450 for DPB1. Using immunosequencing, the study profiled T cell repertoires from some 670 subjects and related those repertoires to cytomegalovirus serostatus. Several DR-DQ haplotypes were treated as single units for association and clustering because of strong linkage in the cohort. A separate validation cohort of 100 to 150 different subjects was used in addition to the 666-subject first cohort. Class I and class II HLA loci were covered by the typing at four-digit resolution. In an earlier analysis of a few hundred of the donors, high-throughput TCR beta sequencing was used to judge whether each TCR beta V gene segment behaved as functional or pseudogenic. Roughly 300 gigabases of sequencing data and roughly 81 million unique TCR sequences made up an early release that covered 500 to 700 HLA-typed donors. The study was designed to test whether signatures of past pathogen exposure could be identified by cataloging public T cell receptors. The investigation overall reported the following: A later genetic analysis associated a missense DCLRE1C variant with V-gene and J-gene trimming of TCR beta chains, and an independent cohort replicated the association. A group of highly shared sequence variants was considered likely to be a technical artifact of the sequencing pipeline. Across donors, most TCR sequences were observed very rarely, whereas some public TCRs were present in many individuals. A further reported finding was that TCR beta sequences accurately predicted the HLA-A and HLA-B alleles for most subjects in the first cohort. The authors suggested that the approach could potentially be generalized to other disease states and immunological phenotypes. A later genetic analysis reported fewer N-insertions in productive TCRs among donors in an Asian-associated ancestry cluster than the roughly 720-donor mean. The only immune exposure information available for the cohort was CMV serostatus. Correlated functional status among segregating V segments might reflect linkage disequilibrium, but an unknown experimental factor could not be ruled out. In vitro tests confirmed that three of the cytomegalovirus-associated TCR beta chains recognize cytomegalovirus antigens. Because counts were too low, seventeen rarely observed V segments, including chromosome 9 orphons, were left out of the earlier analysis of about 500 of the donors. A later analysis found that TCR association rates varied across HLA loci, with DRB1 alleles showing the most associated TCRs and HLA-C alleles the fewest. In an earlier analysis of more than 500 of the donors, most TCR beta V segments appeared in productive rearrangements about 90% or about 30% of the time, broadly matching IMGT annotations. HLA typing was unavailable for some donors at each locus, so association tests used only the typed subset. Some IMGT-functional V segments, including TRBV6-2 and TRBV6-3, could not be distinguished by the 87-base-pair reads and were therefore excluded. Cytomegalovirus status was reported to be diagnosed by the classifier with high specificity and sensitivity in both the original and validation cohorts. A later analysis associated about 18,000 TCR beta sequences with specific HLA alleles at a false discovery rate of 0.05. The study gave a list of 150 to 200 TCR beta chains associated with cytomegalovirus. In a later analysis, HLA-associated TCR beta chains were found to be more clonally expanded and to have lower generation probabilities than equally common non-associated chains. A later analysis reported that several top co-occurrence clusters appeared linked to parvovirus B19, influenza, CMV and Epstein-Barr virus. Assigning TCR associations to individual alleles was difficult when HLA alleles, especially DR and DQ, strongly co-occurred. Only TCR beta chains were sequenced in this cohort, and the absence of alpha or paired-chain data limited detectable features. Presence/absence analyses assumed roughly uniform sequencing depth across donors, an assumption that may not hold. Most CMV-associated TCR beta chains appeared to be HLA-restricted in a later analysis, and the HLA associations seemed to be driven largely by CMV exposure.

Including the terminal cysteine and phenylalanine, the CDR3 comprises 13 residues. Only the CDR3 portion is preserved as DNA: 39 bases, with reading frame beginning at the first base. From the germline V gene, CDR1 is SNHLY and CDR2 is FYNNEI. The junction shows trimming of 4 bases on V and 5 bases on J, and the gene matches do not reach 4 bases of it. The cohort comprised around 700 healthy bone marrow donors. Cohort members were all nominally healthy when sampled, although unrecorded immune exposures were likely present. The donor was CMV seronegative and belonged to the group of more than 300 seronegative cohort members. A peripheral blood sample was collected from each donor, and TCR beta sequencing was performed on peripheral blood mononuclear cells. Genomic DNA was extracted from the blood cell samples with the Qiagen DNeasy Blood Extraction Kit. Library preparation used the immunoSEQ multiplex PCR assay. For the multiplex PCR, a mixture combining 60 forward primers for TCR Vbeta segments and 13 reverse primers for TCR Jbeta segments was used. The CDR3 region of rearranged TCR beta genes was amplified from genomic DNA by a multiplex PCR assay. On the Illumina HiSeq System, the amplified TCR beta libraries were sequenced as 87-base-pair reads. The study's own analysis went as follows. A later analysis counted tens of millions of unique TCR beta chains across the 690 or so repertoires, and about 10 million of these chains were shared by at least two donors. Raw reads were error-corrected and collapsed into unique sequences with a nearest-neighbor algorithm that merged closely related sequences to remove PCR and sequencing errors. CDR3 sequences were aligned to IMGT reference sequences to assign V, D and J gene segments. For a sequence to be retained, a match of at least six nucleotides to both a V gene segment and a J gene segment was required. Rearrangements were called productive when the CDR3 lacked stop codons and stayed in frame with V and J; all others were non-productive. CDR3 was defined by IMGT convention, running from the second conserved V-encoded cysteine to the conserved J-encoded phenylalanine. In an earlier analysis of 500 to 650 of the donors, sequences lacking an unambiguous match to a single V gene segment were excluded. An earlier analysis of some 610 of the donors called V segments functional above 56.7% productive rearrangements and segregating when the between-donor standard deviation exceeded 5%. A statistical classification framework was built to diagnose cytomegalovirus status from the catalog of TCR beta chain sequences. In a later analysis, V and J genes were assigned by comparing TCR nucleotide sequences against IMGT/GENE-DB human TR gene sequences. A later analysis assigned CDR3 sequences and most-parsimonious VDJ recombination scenarios with the TCRdist pipeline. A later analysis defined each TCR beta chain by its CDR3 amino acid sequence plus V-gene family, and excluded reads lacking a unique V-gene family. In a later analysis, a few hundred highly shared, low-generation-probability nucleotide sequences were removed to address suspected cross-contamination and a sequencing artifact. A later analysis calculated a clonal expansion index for each public chain from normalized within-repertoire ranks of inferred template counts. In a later analysis, generation probabilities were computed with a VDJ recombination model fitted to out-of-frame rearrangements, and the resulting probabilities were checked against IGoR. Hypergeometric tests were used in a later analysis to score TCR-TCR, TCR-HLA and TCR-CMV co-occurrence, with a repertoire-size bias correction applied to the TCR pairs. In a later analysis, false discovery rates were estimated by permuting HLA or CMV assignments 20 times. In a later analysis, co-occurring TCRs were grouped using DBSCAN, with TCRdist sequence similarity added in when clustering inside HLA-allele-positive subsets. Repertoires with fewer than 30,000 or more than 120,000 public chains, plus five repertoires with anomalous nucleotide sharing, were excluded from co-occurrence clustering. The source is immuneACCESS, and TCRdb retained only in-frame sequences with V and J called. Part of the clones is not carried over; for the studies checked, unresolved V genes explain less than half of this, and the remainder is unexplained. The V and J calls and clone size are taken from that table; D and trimming were inferred from the DNA. This sample lists about 190,000 clones; over 70% were detected once. Roughly 2% of the sample comes from the top ten.

To note about this clone: Which antigen it targets is not known. Base qualities are missing; no much larger clone stands one base away.

This receptor was identified in a woman in her twenties or thirties in good health and CMV-seronegative. Material: PBMCs. Recombination joined TRBV2 with TRBJ1-2, with 7 bases matching TRBD1. The sequenced DNA: TGTGCCAGCAGTGCAGGGGGTGGGTATGGCTACACCTTC. Its protein is CASSAGGGYGYTF. Joined to the reference TRBV2 and TRBJ1-2 proteins, this CDR3 gives the full variable domain: EPEVTQTPSHQVTQMGQEVILRCVPISNHLYFYWYRQILGQKVEFLVSFYNNEISEKSEIFDDQFSVERPDGSNFTLKIRSTKLEDSAMYFCASSAGGGYGYTFGSGTRLTVV.